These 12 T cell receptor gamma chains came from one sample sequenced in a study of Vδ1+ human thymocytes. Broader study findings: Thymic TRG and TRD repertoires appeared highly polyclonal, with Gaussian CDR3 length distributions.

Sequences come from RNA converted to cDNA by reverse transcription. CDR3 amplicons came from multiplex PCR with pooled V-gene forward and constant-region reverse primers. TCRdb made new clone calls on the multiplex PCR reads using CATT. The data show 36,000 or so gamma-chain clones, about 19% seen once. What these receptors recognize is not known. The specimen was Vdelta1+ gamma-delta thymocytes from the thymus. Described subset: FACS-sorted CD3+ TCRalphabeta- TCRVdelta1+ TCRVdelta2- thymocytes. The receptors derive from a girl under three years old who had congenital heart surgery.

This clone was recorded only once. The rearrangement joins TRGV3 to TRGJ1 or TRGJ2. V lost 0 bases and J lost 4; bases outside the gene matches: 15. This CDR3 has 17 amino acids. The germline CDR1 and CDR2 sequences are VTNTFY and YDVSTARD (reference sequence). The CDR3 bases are TGTGCCACCTGGGACAGGCTATCCGTGGTGGAGTATTATAAGAAACTCTTT. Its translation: CATWDRLSVVEYYKKLF.

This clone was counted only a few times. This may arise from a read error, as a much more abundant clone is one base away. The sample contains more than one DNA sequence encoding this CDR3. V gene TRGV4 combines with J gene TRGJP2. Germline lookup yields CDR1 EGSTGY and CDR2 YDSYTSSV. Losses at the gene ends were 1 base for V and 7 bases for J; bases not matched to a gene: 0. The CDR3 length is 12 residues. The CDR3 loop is CATWDGDWIKTF. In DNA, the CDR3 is TGTGCCACCTGGGATGGTGATTGGATCAAGACGTTT.

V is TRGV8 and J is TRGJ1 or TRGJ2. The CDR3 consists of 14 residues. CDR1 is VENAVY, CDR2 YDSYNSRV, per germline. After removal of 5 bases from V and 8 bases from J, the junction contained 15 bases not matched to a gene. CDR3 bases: TGTGCCACCTGGGCCAGGGGTTCCGCGGATAAGAAACTCTTT. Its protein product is CATWARGSADKKLF.

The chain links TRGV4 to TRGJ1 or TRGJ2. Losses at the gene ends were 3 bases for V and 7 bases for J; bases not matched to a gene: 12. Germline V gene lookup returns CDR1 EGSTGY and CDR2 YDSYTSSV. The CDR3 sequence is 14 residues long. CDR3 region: CATWDSPLGYKKLF. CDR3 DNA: TGTGCCACCTGGGATAGCCCTTTGGGGTATAAGAAACTCTTT.

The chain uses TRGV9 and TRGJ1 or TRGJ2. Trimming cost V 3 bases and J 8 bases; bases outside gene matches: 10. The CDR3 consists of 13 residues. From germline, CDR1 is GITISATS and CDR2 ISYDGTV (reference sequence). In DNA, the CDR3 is TGTGCCTTGTGGGAGCAGACTCACAATAAGAAACTCTTT. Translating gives CALWEQTHNKKLF.

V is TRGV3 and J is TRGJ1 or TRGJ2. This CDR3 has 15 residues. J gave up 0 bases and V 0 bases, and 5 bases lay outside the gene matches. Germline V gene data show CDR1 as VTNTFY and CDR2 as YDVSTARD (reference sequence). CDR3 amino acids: CATWDRHMNYYKKLF. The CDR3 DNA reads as TGTGCCACCTGGGACAGGCATATGAATTATTATAAGAAACTCTTT.

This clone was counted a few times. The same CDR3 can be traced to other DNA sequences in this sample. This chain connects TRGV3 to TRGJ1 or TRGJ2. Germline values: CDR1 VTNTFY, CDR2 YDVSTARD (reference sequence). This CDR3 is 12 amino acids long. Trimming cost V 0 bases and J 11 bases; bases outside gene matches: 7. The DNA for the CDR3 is TGTGCCACCTGGGACAGGCCTAGGGAGAAACTCTTT. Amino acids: CATWDRPREKLF.

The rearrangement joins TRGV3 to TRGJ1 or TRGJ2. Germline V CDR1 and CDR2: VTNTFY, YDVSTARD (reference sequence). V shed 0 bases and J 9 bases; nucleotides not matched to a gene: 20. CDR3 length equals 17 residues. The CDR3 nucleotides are TGTGCCACCTGGGACAGGCCCGACTACCTTAGAATTGTTAAGAAACTCTTT. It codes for CATWDRPDYLRIVKKLF.

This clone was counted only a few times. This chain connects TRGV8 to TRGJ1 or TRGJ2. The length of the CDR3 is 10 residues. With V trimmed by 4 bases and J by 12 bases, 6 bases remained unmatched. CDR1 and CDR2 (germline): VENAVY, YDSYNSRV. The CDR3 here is CATWESRKLF. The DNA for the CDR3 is TGTGCCACCTGGGAGTCGAGGAAACTCTTT.

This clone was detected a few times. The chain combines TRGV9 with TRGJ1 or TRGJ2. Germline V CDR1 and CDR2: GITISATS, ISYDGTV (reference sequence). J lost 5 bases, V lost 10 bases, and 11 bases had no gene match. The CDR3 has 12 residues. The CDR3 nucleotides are TGTGCCTTCGAACCGGGAGATTATAAGAAACTCTTT. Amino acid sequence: CAFEPGDYKKLF.

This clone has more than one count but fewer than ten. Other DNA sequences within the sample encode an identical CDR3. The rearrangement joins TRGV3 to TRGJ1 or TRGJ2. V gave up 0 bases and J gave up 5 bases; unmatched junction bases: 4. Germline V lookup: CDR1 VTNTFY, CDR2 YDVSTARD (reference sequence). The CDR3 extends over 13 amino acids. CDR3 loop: CATWDRHHYKKLF. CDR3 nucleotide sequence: TGTGCCACCTGGGACAGGCACCATTATAAGAAACTCTTT.

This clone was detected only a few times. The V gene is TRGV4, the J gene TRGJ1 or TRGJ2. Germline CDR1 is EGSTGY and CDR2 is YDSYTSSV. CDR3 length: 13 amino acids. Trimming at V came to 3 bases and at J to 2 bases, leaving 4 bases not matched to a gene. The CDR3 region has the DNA TGTGCCACCTGGGATCCCCATTATTATAAGAAACTCTTT. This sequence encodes CATWDPHYYKKLF.